One and the same sample provided the 15 T cell receptor beta chains below, sequenced in a study of T cell changes during pregnancy in multiple sclerosis. TCRdb's table, derived via immunoSEQ multiplex PCR, lists solely in-frame clones and lacks some. The profile shows 56,000 or so clones, approximately 92% of them singletons. This sample comprised CD4+ T cells from peripheral blood mononuclear cells, obtained in the third trimester of pregnancy. The receptors stem from a female donor with multiple sclerosis, enrolled in a pregnancy study.

The chain is built from TRBV19 and TRBJ1-5, with TRBD1 matching over 9 bases. Germline V lookup: CDR1 LNHDA, CDR2 SQIVND (reference sequence). CDR3 length equals 17 residues. V shed 11 bases and J 2 bases; nucleotides not matched to a gene: 16. CDR3 in DNA: TGTGCCTGTTCGGCTAATCCGGGACAGGGCGGCAATCAGCCCCAGCATTTT. Protein sequence: CACSANPGQGGNQPQHF.

This sequence joins TRBV7-2 and TRBJ1-2; TRBD1 aligns across 8 bases. The CDR3 consists of 13 residues. The V gene's germline CDR1 is SGHTA and CDR2 FQGNSA. The ends lost 5 bases at V and 6 bases at J; junction bases unmatched: 5. As DNA, the CDR3 is TGTGCCAGCAGCCTCCAGGGGGCGCATGGCTACACCTTC. Translation gives CASSLQGAHGYTF.

This sequence joins TRBV7-2 and TRBJ2-1, with a weak D call TRBD1 (6 bases). V shed 5 bases and J shed 8 bases, with 10 bases lying between them. The V gene's germline CDR1 is SGHTA and CDR2 FQGNSA. The CDR3 loop spans 12 amino acids. CDR3 region: CASSATGYEQFF. The CDR3 DNA is TGTGCCAGCAGCGCTACAGGGTATGAGCAGTTCTTC.

V is TRBV10-2 and J is TRBJ2-5, with D uncertain. The V end lost 4 bases, the J end lost 1 base, and 13 bases lay between the germline ends. Germline V CDR1 and CDR2: WSHSY, SAAADI. This CDR3 region has 15 residues. The CDR3 DNA sequence: TGCGCCAGCAGTGTTTCCCGGTTGTTCCAAGAGACCCAGTACTTC. Translating it yields CASSVSRLFQETQYF.

This clone was observed a single time. The V and J genes are TRBV27 and TRBJ2-3; TRBD2 agrees at 12 bases. The CDR3 is made up of 18 amino acids. Germline trimming cut 5 bases from V and 4 bases from J; bases unmatched to any gene: 13. CDR1 is MNHEY and CDR2 is SMNVEV in the germline V gene (reference sequence). The CDR3 sequence is CASSTVRLAGVFADTQYF. CDR3 nucleotide sequence: TGTGCCAGCAGTACCGTCAGACTAGCGGGAGTTTTTGCAGATACGCAGTATTTT.

The chain employs TRBV19 and TRBJ2-1; 15 bases align to TRBD2. The V segment lost 5 bases and the J segment 9 bases; nucleotides outside the gene matches: 2. The CDR3 length is 14 residues. The V gene's germline CDR1 is LNHDA and CDR2 SQIVND (reference sequence). The DNA for the CDR3 is TGTGCCAGTAGTGGACTAGCGGGAGGGGGTGAGCAGTTCTTC. Encoded protein: CASSGLAGGGEQFF.

This clone was counted once. The chain is built from TRBV28 and TRBJ2-1; 9 nucleotides match TRBD1. Germline CDR1 reads MDHEN; CDR2 reads SYDVKM. The ends lost 3 bases at V and 12 bases at J; junction bases unmatched: 9. This CDR3 comprises 14 residues. This CDR3 reads CASSFSGQGRGQFF. CDR3 DNA sequence: TGTGCCAGCAGTTTCTCGGGACAGGGTAGGGGGCAGTTCTTC.

V usage is TRBV19 and J usage is TRBJ2-7; D might be TRBD1 (6 bases). This CDR3 contains 14 residues. V was clipped by 2 bases and J by 3 bases, with 11 bases between them. Germline V gene sequence: CDR1 LNHDA, CDR2 SQIVND (reference sequence). CDR3 sequence reads: CASSITAGDYEQYF. The CDR3 DNA sequence: TGTGCCAGTAGTATAACGGCAGGGGACTACGAGCAGTACTTC.

CDR3 loop: CASTRSPLVIEAFF. DNA of the CDR3: TGTGCCAGCACTCGATCCCCTTTAGTTATTGAAGCTTTCTTT. The V call is TRBV13, the J call TRBJ1-1, with no clear D. The CDR3 loop spans 14 amino acids. Germline CDR1 PRHDT, CDR2 FYEKMQ (reference sequence). Trimming removed 7 bases at V and 7 bases at J, with 19 bases between.

This clone was observed a single time. The V gene is TRBV5-1, the J gene TRBJ2-5, with 7 bases matching TRBD1. Germline CDR1 reads SGHRS; CDR2 reads YFSETQ. The CDR3 runs to 16 residues. After removal of 0 bases from V and 2 bases from J, the junction contained 7 bases not matched to a gene. The CDR3 sequence: CASSLGHRGGQETQYF. The CDR3 nucleotides read TGCGCCAGCAGCTTGGGTCACAGGGGTGGGCAAGAGACCCAGTACTTC.

CDR3 bases: TGTGCCACCCATCCCAGGGGATCCGATACGCAGTATTTT. Its protein product is CATHPRGSDTQYF. The chain carries TRBV15 and TRBJ2-3; a possible D gene is TRBD1 (6 bases). Germline V gene sequence: CDR1 LNHNV, CDR2 YYDKDF (reference sequence). Trimming stripped 8 bases from V and 6 bases from J, with 15 bases between. The CDR3 consists of 13 residues.

V is TRBV7-2 and J is TRBJ2-2; tentatively, D is TRBD2 (6 bases). The CDR3 totals 17 residues. V dropped 5 bases and J dropped 2 bases, with 18 bases sitting between them. CDR1 is SGHTA, CDR2 FQGNSA, per germline. The DNA of the CDR3 is TGTGCCAGCAGCAATTTTGCCGGGGGACTTAACACCGGGGAGCTGTTTTTT. Translated, it gives CASSNFAGGLNTGELFF.

The V gene is TRBV6-1, the J gene TRBJ2-6, with no clear D. Germline lookup yields CDR1 MNHNS and CDR2 SASEGT. The CDR3 length is 13 residues. Trimming stripped 6 bases from V and 2 bases from J, with 5 bases between. For the CDR3, the DNA is TGTGCCAGCAGGGCGGCTGGGGCCAACGTCCTGACTTTC. It encodes CASRAAGANVLTF.

The gene calls are TRBV28 and TRBJ2-7; unclear D gene. The CDR3 is 13 amino acids. Germline V lookup: CDR1 MDHEN, CDR2 SYDVKM. The ends were cut back, 3 bases at V and 5 bases at J, with 11 bases in the middle. The CDR3, as DNA: TGTGCCAGCAGTTTTAGTGGGCGCAACGAGCAGTACTTC. This sequence encodes CASSFSGRNEQYF. The full variable domain, with the rest looked up from reference TRBV28 and TRBJ2-7, is DVKVTQSSRYLVKRTGEKVFLECVQDMDHENMFWYRQDPGLGLRLIYFSYDVKMKEKGDIPEGYSVSREKKERFSLILESASTNQTSMYLCASSFSGRNEQYFGPGTRLTVT.

The V call is TRBV7-6, the J call TRBJ1-3; D perhaps matches TRBD1 (6 bases). The V gene lost 5 bases and the J gene lost 1 base, with 15 bases spanning the gap. The germline gives CDR1 SGHVS, CDR2 FNYEAQ. This CDR3 is built from 16 residues. The CDR3 DNA reads TGTGCCAGCAGCAGGGGGGGGGTATGGTCTGGAAACACCATATATTTT. Translated: CASSRGGVWSGNTIYF.